The 3 T cell receptor beta chains presented below share a single source sample, sequenced in a study of T cells in Graves' hyperthyroidism and ophthalmopathy. TCR beta CDR3 regions were amplified from RNA transcripts. The HTBI primer set drove a first-round RT-PCR of the TCR CDR3. One entry per CDR3 protein results from TCRdb running MiXCR on the multiplex PCR reads. This sample has 500,000 to 600,000 distinct CDR3 sequences, with approximately 20% found just once. Sequenced: blood. These receptors were obtained from a man aged 40-49 years with Graves' ophthalmopathy.

The chain carries TRBV6-2 or TRBV6-3 and TRBJ2-7, with D maybe TRBD2 (6 bases). This CDR3 has 14 residues. Germline CDR1 MNHEY, CDR2 SVGEGT. Trimming shortened V by 6 bases and J by 0 bases, and 12 bases separated the two germline ends. The CDR3 spells CASRGTFSSYEQYF. The CDR3, as DNA: TGTGCCAGCAGGGGGACTTTCAGCTCCTACGAGCAGTACTTC.

This clonotype was counted ten times or more. The chain carries TRBV28 and TRBJ1-1; no reliable D call. The germline CDR1 and CDR2 sequences are MDHEN and SYDVKM. CDR3 length equals 14 residues. The V and J ends lost 8 bases and 0 bases respectively, with 13 bases between them. CDR3 bases: TGTGCCAGCCTGACAATCTACATGAACACTGAAGCTTTCTTT. Translation: CASLTIYMNTEAFF. Full variable domain (outside the CDR3, taken from reference TRBV28 and TRBJ1-1): DVKVTQSSRYLVKRTGEKVFLECVQDMDHENMFWYRQDPGLGLRLIYFSYDVKMKEKGDIPEGYSVSREKKERFSLILESASTNQTSMYLCASLTIYMNTEAFFGQGTRLTVV.

This clonotype was seen a handful of times. This rearrangement joins TRBV5-4 to TRBJ1-6; no definite D call. This CDR3 is built from 14 residues. Germline V gene data show CDR1 as SGHNT and CDR2 as YYREEE (reference sequence). Trimming left V 0 bases short and J 7 bases short, with 8 bases between. The CDR3 region has the DNA TGTGCCAGCAGCTTGGGGCACCTCAATTCACCCCTCCACTTT. Amino acids: CASSLGHLNSPLHF.